The 5 T cell receptor beta chains below were found in one sample sequenced in a study of metastatic and nonmetastatic thyroid tumors. Thyroid surgery had not been preceded by any treatment in any patient. TCRdb reprocessed the PCR reads via MiXCR. The sample has approximately 35,000 clones, approximately 11% seen once. The sequenced sample was blood. These receptors all stem from a female donor with papillary thyroid cancer or a benign thyroid nodule (not recorded which). Some clones in this sample may be carry-over from other donors' samples.

This clone was recorded at least ten times. The gene calls are TRBV6-5 and TRBJ2-5; tentative D call: TRBD1 (6 bases). V dropped 0 bases and J dropped 3 bases, with 14 bases sitting between them. CDR3 length: 16 amino acids. Germline V gives CDR1 MNHEY, CDR2 SVGAGI. The CDR3 sequence: CASSYSRGSWEETQYF. The CDR3 region has the DNA TGTGCCAGCAGTTACTCGAGGGGGTCCTGGGAAGAGACCCAGTACTTC.

This clone is medium-sized (0.01 to 0.1%) within its sample. The rearrangement uses TRBV4-3 and TRBJ1-2, with D perhaps TRBD1 (5 bases). The CDR3 is 14 amino acids. The germline gives CDR1 LGHNA, CDR2 YSLEER. V shed 0 bases and J shed 5 bases, with 10 bases lying between them. CDR3: CASSQEGEGYGYTF. The CDR3 DNA sequence: TGCGCCAGCAGCCAAGAAGGGGAGGGGTATGGCTACACCTTC.

This clone was counted only a few times. The CDR3 does not close with the conserved phenylalanine or tryptophan, likely indicating a read error. The chain combines TRBV28 with TRBJ2-7; no clear D gene. Trimming took off 2 bases at V and 3 bases at J, with 11 bases between the two ends. This CDR3 region has 14 residues. In germline, CDR1 is MDHEN, CDR2 SYDVKM. In DNA form, the CDR3 reads TGTGCCAGCAGTTTACTAGGAGCGAGCTACGAGCAGTACCTT. It is translated as CASSLLGASYEQYL.

This clone appeared many times. V gene TRBV4-2 combines with J gene TRBJ2-3, with no clear D. Trimming removed 2 bases from V and 1 base from J, with 13 bases in between. The V gene's germline CDR1 is LGHNA and CDR2 YNFKEQ. The CDR3 spans 16 residues. The CDR3 sequence is CASSQPQGLGTDTQYF. CDR3 sequence (DNA): TGTGCCAGCAGCCAACCCCAAGGGTTGGGCACAGATACGCAGTATTTT.

The chain is built from TRBV19 and TRBJ2-2, with no clear D. V gave up 1 base and J gave up 1 base, with 7 bases separating them. The CDR3 has 15 amino acids. CDR1 is LNHDA, CDR2 SQIVND, per germline (reference sequence). The CDR3 bases are TGTGCCAGTAGTATAGCCGGTCTGAACACCGGGGAGCTGTTTTTT. Residues: CASSIAGLNTGELFF.